These 12 T cell receptor beta chains originate from one sample sequenced in a study of T cells in Graves' hyperthyroidism and ophthalmopathy. RNA transcripts gave rise to amplified TCR beta CDR3 regions. The TCR CDR3 first-round RT-PCR relied on the HTBI primer set. One entry per CDR3 protein, called by TCRdb with MiXCR from the multiplex PCR reads. Of some 510,000 distinct CDR3 sequences in the sample, 35% to 55% were seen once. The sample taken for sequencing was peripheral blood or thyroid tissue (not recorded which). The receptors shown here come from a woman under 30 with Graves' hyperthyroidism.

Notes on this clonotype: A much larger clone lies one base from this, so it may be a read error. V gene TRBV19 combines with J gene TRBJ2-7, with 10 bases that match TRBD2. Germline lookup yields CDR1 LNHDA and CDR2 SQIVND (reference sequence). The CDR3 has 11 amino acids. The CDR3: CASIRGLATSF. Here the CDR3 DNA reads TGTGCCAGTATTAGGGGACTAGCGACGTCCTTC.

The chain recombines TRBV20-1 with TRBJ2-7, with 9 bases matching TRBD2. CDR1 DFQATT and CDR2 SNEGSKA come from the germline V gene (reference sequence). V gave up 6 bases and J gave up 3 bases; unmatched junction bases: 6. This CDR3 has 13 amino acids. The DNA of the CDR3 is TGCAGTGCCGCCGCTAGCGGGATCTACGAGCAGTACTTC. Its protein is CSAAASGIYEQYF.

V usage is TRBV14 and J usage is TRBJ2-7; D is ambiguous. V lost 0 bases and J lost 2, with 14 bases in between. Per the germline V gene, CDR1 is SGHDN and CDR2 is FVKESK. This CDR3 has 16 residues. The chain's CDR3 is CASSQDWGSGAYEQYF. In DNA, the CDR3 is TGTGCCAGCAGCCAAGATTGGGGATCTGGGGCCTACGAGCAGTACTTC.

The rearrangement uses TRBV20-1 and TRBJ1-2, with D possibly matching TRBD1 (5 bases). The CDR3 sequence is 17 residues long. The germline V gene has CDR1 DFQATT and CDR2 SNEGSKA (reference sequence). The V gene lost 0 bases and the J gene lost 5 bases, with 22 bases spanning the gap. The CDR3 DNA is TGCAGTGCTAGAGATCGGGGCGTTAGGGCTTCCTCATATGGCTACACCTTC. Residues: CSARDRGVRASSYGYTF.

The chain uses TRBV9 and TRBJ1-2; no definite D call. The CDR3 extends over 13 amino acids. Trimming removed 4 bases at V and 8 bases at J, with 15 bases between. Germline loops: CDR1 SGDLS, CDR2 YYNGEE. The CDR3 bases are TGTGCCAGCAGCTTTCTTCTGACGTGGGGCTACACCTTC. Protein product: CASSFLLTWGYTF.

The chain carries TRBV7-3 and TRBJ1-4, with D unresolved. Germline V gene sequence: CDR1 SGHTA, CDR2 FQGTGA. The CDR3 spans 13 residues. V was clipped by 6 bases and J by 7 bases, with 12 bases between them. This CDR3 is CASSYSKSEKLFF. CDR3 DNA: TGTGCCAGCAGTTACTCGAAGAGTGAAAAACTGTTTTTT.

The gene calls are TRBV6-1 and TRBJ1-3; no clear D. Per the germline V gene, CDR1 is MNHNS and CDR2 is SASEGT. CDR3 length equals 17 residues. V lost 7 bases and J 0 bases, leaving 19 bases between the germline ends. The CDR3: CASTLPPGQSSGNTIYF. DNA for the CDR3: TGTGCCAGCACCCTACCGCCGGGCCAGAGCTCTGGAAACACCATATATTTT.

The table lists this clonotype with many counts. The rearrangement links TRBV7-3 to TRBJ2-7, with 12 bases lining up with TRBD2. Germline-derived CDR1 and CDR2 are SGHTA and FQGTGA. This CDR3 is built from 15 residues. The V gene end was trimmed by 6 bases and the J gene end by 5 bases; junction bases not matched to a gene: 8. CDR3 sequence reads: CASSPTSGRFNEQYF. In DNA, the CDR3 is TGTGCCAGCAGTCCAACTAGCGGGAGGTTCAACGAGCAGTACTTC.

Many counts were recorded for this clonotype. The chain couples TRBV27 to TRBJ1-2, with no clear D. Germline lookup yields CDR1 MNHEY and CDR2 SMNVEV (reference sequence). The ends were cut back, 5 bases at V and 0 bases at J, with 7 bases in the middle. This CDR3 has 13 residues. The DNA for the CDR3 is TGTGCCAGCAGTGGTTCGGCTAACTATGGCTACACCTTC. This gives the protein CASSGSANYGYTF.

CDR3: CASRPDRGVQPQHF. DNA for the CDR3: TGTGCCAGCAGACCAGACAGGGGTGTCCAGCCCCAGCATTTT. The chain has TRBV2 and TRBJ1-5; TRBD1 agrees at 8 bases. The trim removed 6 bases at V and 7 bases at J, leaving 8 bases unmatched. The CDR3 extends over 14 amino acids. From germline, CDR1 is SNHLY and CDR2 FYNNEI.

The chain joins TRBV20-1 to TRBJ1-2; perhaps TRBD1 as D (5 bases). V shed 0 bases and J shed 6 bases, with 11 bases lying between them. CDR3 length: 13 amino acids. Germline CDR1 and CDR2: DFQATT and SNEGSKA (reference sequence). CDR3 bases: TGCAGTGCTAGAGAAGCGGGGCCCCATGGCTACACCTTC. This codes for CSAREAGPHGYTF.

The genes are TRBV20-1 and TRBJ2-7; D is perhaps TRBD2 (5 bases). The V and J ends lost 0 bases and 2 bases respectively, with 20 bases between them. CDR3 length equals 17 residues. Germline V gene lookup returns CDR1 DFQATT and CDR2 SNEGSKA (reference sequence). CDR3 nucleotides: TGCAGTGCTAGAGAAATCTCACCGGGAAGTGACCCCTACGAGCAGTACTTC. This gives the protein CSAREISPGSDPYEQYF.